This T cell receptor (beta chain) was profiled in a study of control samples from healthy donors and cancer patients. The data were produced by immunoSEQ multiplex PCR, yet TCRdb's version contains in-frame clones alone and is incomplete. The data contain 150,000 to 200,000 clones, 91% of them seen just once; the ten biggest clones take up less than 1.6%. Germline V gives CDR1 KGHSH, CDR2 LQKENI. Trimming removed 2 bases from V and 0 bases from J, with 11 bases in between. The CDR3 runs to 16 residues. Sequencing was performed on blood. This chain uses TRBV18 with TRBJ2-1, with D uncertain. The clonotype was recovered from a woman aged 25 to 39 in good health. CDR3 bases: TGTGCCAGCTCACCATTCGCCGGCAGCTCCTACAATGAGCAGTTCTTC. It codes for CASSPFAGSSYNEQFF.